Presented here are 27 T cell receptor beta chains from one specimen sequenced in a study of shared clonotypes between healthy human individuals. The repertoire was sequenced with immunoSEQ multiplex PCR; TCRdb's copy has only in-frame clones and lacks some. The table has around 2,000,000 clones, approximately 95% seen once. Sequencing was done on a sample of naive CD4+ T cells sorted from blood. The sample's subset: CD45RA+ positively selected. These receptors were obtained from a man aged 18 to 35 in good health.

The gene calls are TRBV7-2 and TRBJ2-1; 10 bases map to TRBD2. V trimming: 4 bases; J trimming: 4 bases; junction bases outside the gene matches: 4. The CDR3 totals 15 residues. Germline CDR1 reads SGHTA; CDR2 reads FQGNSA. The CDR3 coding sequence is TGTGCCAGCAGCTCCGGGACTAGCGTATACAATGAGCAGTTCTTC. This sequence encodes CASSSGTSVYNEQFF. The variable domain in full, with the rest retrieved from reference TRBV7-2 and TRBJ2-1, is GAGVSQSPSNKVTEKGKDVELRCDPISGHTALYWYRQSLGQGLEFLIYFQGNSAPDKSGLPSDRFSAERTGGSVSTLTIQRTQQEDSAVYLCASSSGTSVYNEQFFGPGTRLTVL.

The CDR3 DNA is TGTGCCAGCAGGCCTCCAGGGGGACCCTATGGCTACACCTTC. Its protein is CASRPPGGPYGYTF. The gene calls are TRBV27 and TRBJ1-2, with 7 positions matching TRBD1. The V gene end was trimmed by 6 bases and the J gene end by 4 bases; junction bases not matched to a gene: 8. Germline lookup yields CDR1 MNHEY and CDR2 SMNVEV (reference sequence). This CDR3 is 14 amino acids long.

The CDR3 coding sequence is TGTGCCAGCATGATTATGGGGCCTGGGGAGACCCAGTACTTC. Its translation: CASMIMGPGETQYF. The chain carries TRBV6-5 and TRBJ2-5; D is perhaps TRBD1 (5 bases). Germline lookup yields CDR1 MNHEY and CDR2 SVGAGI. The CDR3 totals 14 residues. Trimming cost V 7 bases and J 5 bases, with 17 bases left between them.

The CDR3 spells CASSPTGMGADTQYF. CDR3 bases: TGTGCCAGCAGTCCGACGGGGATGGGGGCAGATACGCAGTATTTT. V is TRBV28 and J is TRBJ2-3; perhaps D is TRBD1 or TRBD2 (5 bases each). CDR1 and CDR2 (germline): MDHEN, SYDVKM. The CDR3 extends over 15 amino acids. V gave up 5 bases and J gave up 4 bases, with 16 bases separating them.

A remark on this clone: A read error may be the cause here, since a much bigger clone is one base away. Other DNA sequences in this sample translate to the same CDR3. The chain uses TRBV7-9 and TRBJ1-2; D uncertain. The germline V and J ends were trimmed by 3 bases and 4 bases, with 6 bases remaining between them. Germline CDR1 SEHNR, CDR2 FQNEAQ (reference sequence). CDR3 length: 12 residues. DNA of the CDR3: TGTGCCAGCAGCTTGGAGGGCTATGGCTACACCTTC. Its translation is CASSLEGYGYTF.

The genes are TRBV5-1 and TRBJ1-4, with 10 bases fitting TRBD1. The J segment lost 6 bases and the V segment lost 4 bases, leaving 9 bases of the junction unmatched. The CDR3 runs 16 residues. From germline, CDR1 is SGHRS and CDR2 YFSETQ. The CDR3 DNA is TGCGCCAGCAGCGATCCGGGACAGGGGATGTATGAAAAACTGTTTTTT. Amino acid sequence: CASSDPGQGMYEKLFF.

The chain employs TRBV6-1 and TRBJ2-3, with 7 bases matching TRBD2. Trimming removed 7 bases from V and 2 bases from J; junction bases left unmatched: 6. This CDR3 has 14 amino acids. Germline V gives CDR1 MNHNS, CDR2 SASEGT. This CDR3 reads CASNGRYPTDTQYF. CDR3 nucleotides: TGTGCCAGCAACGGGAGGTACCCCACAGATACGCAGTATTTT.

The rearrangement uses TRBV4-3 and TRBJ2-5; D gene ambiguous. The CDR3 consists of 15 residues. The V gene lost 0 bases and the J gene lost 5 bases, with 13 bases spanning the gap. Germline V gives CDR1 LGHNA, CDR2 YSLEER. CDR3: CASSQDSLVYETQYF. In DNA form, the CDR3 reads TGCGCCAGCAGCCAAGATTCCCTAGTTTACGAGACCCAGTACTTC.

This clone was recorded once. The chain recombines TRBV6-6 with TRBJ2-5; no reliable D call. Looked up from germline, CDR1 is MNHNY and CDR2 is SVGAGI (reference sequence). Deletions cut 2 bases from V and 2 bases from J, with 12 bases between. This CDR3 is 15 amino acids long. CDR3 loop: CASSYPGALQETQYF. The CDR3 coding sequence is TGTGCCAGCAGTTACCCCGGCGCGCTTCAAGAGACCCAGTACTTC.

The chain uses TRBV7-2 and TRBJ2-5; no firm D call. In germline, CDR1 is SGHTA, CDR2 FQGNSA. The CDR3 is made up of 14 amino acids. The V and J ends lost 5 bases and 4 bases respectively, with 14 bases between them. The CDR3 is CASSTRRALETQYF. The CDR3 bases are TGTGCCAGCAGCACCCGGCGAGCGTTAGAGACCCAGTACTTC.

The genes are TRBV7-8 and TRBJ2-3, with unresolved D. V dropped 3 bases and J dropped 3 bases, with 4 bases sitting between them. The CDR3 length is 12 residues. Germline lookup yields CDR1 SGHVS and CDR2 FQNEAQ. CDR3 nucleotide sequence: TGTGCCAGCAGCTTTTCAACAGATACGCAGTATTTT. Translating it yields CASSFSTDTQYF.

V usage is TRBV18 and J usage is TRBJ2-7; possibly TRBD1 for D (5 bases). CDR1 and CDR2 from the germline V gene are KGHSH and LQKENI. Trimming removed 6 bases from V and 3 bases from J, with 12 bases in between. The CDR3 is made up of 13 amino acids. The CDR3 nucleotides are TGTGCCAGCTCTCCTGGACACCTCTACGAGCAGTACTTC. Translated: CASSPGHLYEQYF.

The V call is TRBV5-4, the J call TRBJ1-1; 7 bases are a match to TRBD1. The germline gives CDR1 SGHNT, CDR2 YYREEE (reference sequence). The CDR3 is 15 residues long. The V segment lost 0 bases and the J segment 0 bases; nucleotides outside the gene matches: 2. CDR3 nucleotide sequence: TGTGCCAGCAGCTTGGAGGGGGCCCTGAACACTGAAGCTTTCTTT. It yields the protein CASSLEGALNTEAFF.

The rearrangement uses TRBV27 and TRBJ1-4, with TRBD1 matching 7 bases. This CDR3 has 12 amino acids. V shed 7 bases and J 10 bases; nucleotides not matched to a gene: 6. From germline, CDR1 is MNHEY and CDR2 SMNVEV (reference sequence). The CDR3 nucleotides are TGTGCCAGCACCGACAGGGTAGGAAAACTGTTTTTT. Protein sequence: CASTDRVGKLFF.

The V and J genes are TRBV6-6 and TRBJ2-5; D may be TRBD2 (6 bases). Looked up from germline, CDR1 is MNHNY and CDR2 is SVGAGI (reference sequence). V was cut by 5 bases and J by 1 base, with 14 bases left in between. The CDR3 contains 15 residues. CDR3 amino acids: CASSEGLLLQETQYF. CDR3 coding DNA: TGTGCCAGCAGTGAGGGACTGCTACTCCAAGAGACCCAGTACTTC.

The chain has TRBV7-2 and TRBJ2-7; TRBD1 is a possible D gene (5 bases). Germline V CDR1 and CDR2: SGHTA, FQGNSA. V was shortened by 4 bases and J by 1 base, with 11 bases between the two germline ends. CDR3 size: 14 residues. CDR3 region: CASSSWGNSYEQYF. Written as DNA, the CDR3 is TGTGCCAGCAGCTCCTGGGGCAATTCCTACGAGCAGTACTTC.

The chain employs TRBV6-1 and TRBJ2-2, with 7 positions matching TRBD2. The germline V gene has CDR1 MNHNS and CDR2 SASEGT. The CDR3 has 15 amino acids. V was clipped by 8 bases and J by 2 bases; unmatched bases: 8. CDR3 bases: TGTGCCAGCGAAGCGGGAACCGTCAACACCGGGGAGCTGTTTTTT. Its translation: CASEAGTVNTGELFF.

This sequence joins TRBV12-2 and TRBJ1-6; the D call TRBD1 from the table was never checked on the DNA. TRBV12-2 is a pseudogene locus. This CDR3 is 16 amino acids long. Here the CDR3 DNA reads TGTGCAAGTCGCTTAGTTGGGACAGTTTATAATTCACCCCTCCACTTT. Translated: CASRLVGTVYNSPLHF.

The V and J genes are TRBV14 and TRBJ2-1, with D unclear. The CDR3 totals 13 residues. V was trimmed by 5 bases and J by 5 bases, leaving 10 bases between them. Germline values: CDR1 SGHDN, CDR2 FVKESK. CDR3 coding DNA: TGTGCCAGCAGCTACTATCTCCACAATGAGCAGTTCTTC. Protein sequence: CASSYYLHNEQFF.

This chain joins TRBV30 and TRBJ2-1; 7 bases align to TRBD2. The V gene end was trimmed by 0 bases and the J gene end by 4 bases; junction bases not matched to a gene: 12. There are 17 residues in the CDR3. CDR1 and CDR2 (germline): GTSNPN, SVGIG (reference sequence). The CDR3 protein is CAWSVHPELAGYNEQFF. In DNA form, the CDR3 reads TGTGCCTGGAGTGTACACCCGGAATTAGCGGGTTACAATGAGCAGTTCTTC. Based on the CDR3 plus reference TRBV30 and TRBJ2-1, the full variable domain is SQTIHQWPATLVQPVGSPLSLECTVEGTSNPNLYWYRQAAGRGLQLLFYSVGIGQISSEVPQNLSASRPQDRQFILSSKKLLLSDSGFYLCAWSVHPELAGYNEQFFGPGTRLTVL.

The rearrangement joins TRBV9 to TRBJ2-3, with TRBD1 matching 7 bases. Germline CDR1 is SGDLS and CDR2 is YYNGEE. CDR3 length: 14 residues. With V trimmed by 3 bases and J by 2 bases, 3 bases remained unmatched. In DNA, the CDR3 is TGTGCCAGCAGCGACAGGGGTTTCACAGATACGCAGTATTTT. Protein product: CASSDRGFTDTQYF.

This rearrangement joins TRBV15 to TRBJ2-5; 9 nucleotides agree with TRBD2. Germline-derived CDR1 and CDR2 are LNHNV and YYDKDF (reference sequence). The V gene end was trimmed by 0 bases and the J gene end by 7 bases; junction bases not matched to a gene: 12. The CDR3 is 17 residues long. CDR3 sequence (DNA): TGTGCCACCAGCAGAGATCGATTTAGCGGGGGTGAGGGGACCCAGTACTTC. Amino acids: CATSRDRFSGGEGTQYF.

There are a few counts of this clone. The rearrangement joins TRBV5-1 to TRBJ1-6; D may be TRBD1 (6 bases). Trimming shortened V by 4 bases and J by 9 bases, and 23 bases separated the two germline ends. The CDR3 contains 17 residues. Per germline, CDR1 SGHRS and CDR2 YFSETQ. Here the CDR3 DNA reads TGCGCCAGCAGCCCTGGGCCCTCGACAGGCGGAGCTTCACCCCTCCACTTT. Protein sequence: CASSPGPSTGGASPLHF.

This chain's CDR3 is CAWRTPGGMGIQYF. The CDR3 DNA reads as TGTGCCTGGAGGACCCCGGGAGGGATGGGCATTCAGTACTTC. The rearrangement uses TRBV30 and TRBJ2-4; 8 positions match TRBD2. The CDR3 loop spans 14 amino acids. After removal of 3 bases from V and 9 bases from J, the junction contained 10 bases not matched to a gene. The germline V gene has CDR1 GTSNPN and CDR2 SVGIG (reference sequence).

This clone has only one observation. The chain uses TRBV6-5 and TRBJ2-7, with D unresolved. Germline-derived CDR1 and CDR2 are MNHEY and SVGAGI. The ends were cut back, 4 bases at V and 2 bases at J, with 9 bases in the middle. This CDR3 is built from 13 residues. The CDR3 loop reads CASSSTKPYEQYF. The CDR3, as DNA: TGTGCCAGCAGTTCCACGAAACCCTACGAGCAGTACTTC.

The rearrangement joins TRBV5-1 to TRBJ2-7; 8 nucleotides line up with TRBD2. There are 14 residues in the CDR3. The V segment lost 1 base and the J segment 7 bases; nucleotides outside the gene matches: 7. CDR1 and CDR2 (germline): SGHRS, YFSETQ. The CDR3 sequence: CASSLRAGGEEQYF. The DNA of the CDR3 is TGCGCCAGCAGCTTGAGGGCGGGAGGAGAGGAGCAGTACTTC. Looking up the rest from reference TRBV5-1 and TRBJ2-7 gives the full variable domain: KAGVTQTPRYLIKTRGQQVTLSCSPISGHRSVSWYQQTPGQGLQFLFEYFSETQRNKGNFPGRFSGRQFSNSRSEMNVSTLELGDSALYLCASSLRAGGEEQYFGPGTRLTVT.

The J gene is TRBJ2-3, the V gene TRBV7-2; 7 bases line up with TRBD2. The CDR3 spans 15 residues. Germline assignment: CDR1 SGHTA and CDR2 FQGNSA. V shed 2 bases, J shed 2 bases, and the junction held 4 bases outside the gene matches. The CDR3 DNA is TGTGCCAGCAGCTTAAGCGGGAAGACCACAGATACGCAGTATTTT. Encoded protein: CASSLSGKTTDTQYF.